The 29 T cell receptor beta chains below come from one sample, sequenced in a study of shared clonotypes between healthy human individuals. The data were produced by immunoSEQ multiplex PCR, yet TCRdb's version contains in-frame clones alone and is incomplete. The sample yields about 2.3 million clones, roughly 93% seen once. Sequencing used naive CD4+ T cells from PBMCs. As to subset: CD45RA+ positively selected. These receptors were taken from a man aged 18 to 29 in good health. Some clones in this sample may be carry-over from other donors' samples.

V usage is TRBV5-1 and J usage is TRBJ2-5; possibly TRBD1 or TRBD2 for D (6 bases each). The CDR3 has 14 residues. In germline, CDR1 is SGHRS, CDR2 YFSETQ. Deletions cut 1 base from V and 5 bases from J, with 12 bases between. CDR3 DNA: TGCGCCAGCAGCTTGTCAGGGGAGGTTGAGACCCAGTACTTC. Protein sequence: CASSLSGEVETQYF.

The chain couples TRBV10-1 to TRBJ2-1; 10 bases agree with TRBD2. The CDR3 is 20 residues long. CDR1 WNHNN and CDR2 SYGVQD come from the germline V gene (reference sequence). J lost 3 bases, V lost 4 bases, and 18 bases had no gene match. Written as DNA, the CDR3 is TGCGCCAGCAGTGGGTCTGCTAGCGGGAGACCCCAGGGGGGCTACAATGAGCAGTTCTTC. This codes for CASSGSASGRPQGGYNEQFF.

The rearrangement uses TRBV11-2 and TRBJ2-2, with 9 bases that match TRBD2. From germline, CDR1 is SGHAT and CDR2 FQNNGV. The CDR3 sequence is 15 residues long. The CDR3 nucleotides read TGTGCAGGGCGTTGGGCGGGAGGGTACACCGGGGAGCTGTTTTTT. Translated: CAGRWAGGYTGELFF. The full variable domain, in which reference TRBV11-2 and TRBJ2-2 provide the parts outside the CDR3, is EAGVAQSPRYKIIEKRQSVAFWCNPISGHATLYWYQQILGQGPKLLIQFQNNGVVDDSQLPKDRFSAERLKGVDSTLKIQPAKLEDSAVYLCAGRWAGGYTGELFFGEGSRLTVL.

The chain employs TRBV10-3 and TRBJ1-2; D remains unclear. Trimming pared 4 bases from V and 4 bases from J, leaving 7 bases between. The germline V gene encodes CDR1 ENHRY and CDR2 SYGVKD. CDR3 length: 12 amino acids. This CDR3 is CAISASLYGYTF. In nucleotides, the CDR3 is TGTGCCATCAGTGCCAGCCTCTATGGCTACACCTTC.

This chain uses TRBV28 with TRBJ1-1; D gene unclear. CDR1 MDHEN and CDR2 SYDVKM come from the germline V gene. V lost 5 bases and J lost 3, with 10 bases in between. The CDR3 is 13 residues long. CDR3 DNA: TGTGCCAGCAGTGTGCAGGCGTACACTGAAGCTTTCTTT. Translated, it gives CASSVQAYTEAFF.

This clone was found once. The V gene is TRBV7-2, the J gene TRBJ1-5, with 8 bases lining up with TRBD1. V trimming: 7 bases; J trimming: 4 bases; junction bases outside the gene matches: 6. This CDR3 contains 14 residues. Germline CDR1 reads SGHTA; CDR2 reads FQGNSA. CDR3 DNA sequence: TGTGCCAGCAACTTCGACAGGGGAAATCAGCCCCAGCATTTT. It encodes CASNFDRGNQPQHF.

The rearrangement links TRBV2 to TRBJ1-2, with a possible D match to TRBD1 (5 bases). CDR3 length: 13 residues. Trimming left V 6 bases short and J 7 bases short, with 15 bases between. Germline CDR1 SNHLY, CDR2 FYNNEI. The CDR3 here is CASRAEGWSGYTF. In DNA, the CDR3 is TGTGCCAGCAGGGCGGAGGGGTGGAGTGGCTACACCTTC.

The genes are TRBV6-4 and TRBJ1-2; D is perhaps TRBD1 (5 bases). Looked up from germline, CDR1 is MRHNA and CDR2 is SNTAGT. V lost 0 bases, J lost 8 bases, and 10 bases lay in between. The CDR3 runs 13 residues. The CDR3 nucleotides read TGTGCCAGCAGTGACTCGGGCAGGGTAGGCTACACCTTC. Its protein is CASSDSGRVGYTF.

The rearrangement links TRBV6-6 to TRBJ2-7; D may be TRBD1 or TRBD2 (5 bases each). CDR3 length: 15 amino acids. Trimming pared 7 bases from V and 2 bases from J, leaving 18 bases between. Germline assignment: CDR1 MNHNY and CDR2 SVGAGI (reference sequence). For the CDR3, the DNA is TGTGCCAGCAATCGACTTCAGGGACCGACCTACGAGCAGTACTTC. Translation: CASNRLQGPTYEQYF.

The V call is TRBV5-4, the J call TRBJ2-1, with 12 bases lining up with TRBD2. In germline, CDR1 is SGHNT, CDR2 YYREEE (reference sequence). V lost 5 bases to trimming and J lost 6 bases; unmatched junction nucleotides: 3. CDR3 length: 14 amino acids. As DNA, the CDR3 is TGTGCCAGCAGGCTAGCGGGAGGGCCCAATGAGCAGTTCTTC. Its translation is CASRLAGGPNEQFF.

V is TRBV6-6 and J is TRBJ1-4, with D unresolved. Looked up from germline, CDR1 is MNHNY and CDR2 is SVGAGI (reference sequence). Trimming removed 2 bases at V and 7 bases at J, with 14 bases between. The CDR3 is made up of 15 amino acids. Here the CDR3 reads CASSYVEGGSEKLFF. In DNA form, the CDR3 reads TGTGCCAGCAGTTACGTAGAGGGAGGGAGTGAAAAACTGTTTTTT.

Concerning this clone: Distinct nucleotide sequences in the sample also encode this CDR3. V gene TRBV18 combines with J gene TRBJ1-3; 8 bases map to TRBD1. Losses at the gene ends were 3 bases for V and 4 bases for J; bases not matched to a gene: 5. The CDR3 length is 15 residues. Per the germline V gene, CDR1 is KGHSH and CDR2 is LQKENI. The CDR3 coding sequence is TGTGCCAGCTCACCCCCCGGGACAGGAGGAAACACCATATATTTT. Its translation is CASSPPGTGGNTIYF.

The V call is TRBV7-2, the J call TRBJ2-5; D is undetermined. The CDR3 consists of 15 residues. Germline CDR1 is SGHTA and CDR2 is FQGNSA. Between the trimmed V and J ends, which lost 1 base and 3 bases, there was a span of 12 bases. The DNA for the CDR3 is TGTGCCAGCAGCTTAGGCGGCCAAACAGAAGAGACCCAGTACTTC. Protein product: CASSLGGQTEETQYF.

The chain has TRBV6-6 and TRBJ2-3, with 10 bases identical to TRBD2. This CDR3 has 14 amino acids. Losses at the gene ends were 8 bases for V and 5 bases for J; bases not matched to a gene: 7. Germline assignment: CDR1 MNHNY and CDR2 SVGAGI (reference sequence). CDR3 bases: TGTGCCAGCCAGTCTAGCGGGAGTCAAGATACGCAGTATTTT. Its translation is CASQSSGSQDTQYF.

In its sample, this clone was seen once. The chain joins TRBV28 to TRBJ2-2, with TRBD1 matching 8 bases. Unmatched junction bases numbered 15, after V lost 5 bases and J lost 7 bases. The CDR3 contains 17 residues. Germline CDR1 reads MDHEN; CDR2 reads SYDVKM. The CDR3 sequence: CASSPRRTGFSGGELFF. For the CDR3, the DNA is TGTGCCAGCAGTCCCCGAAGGACAGGGTTCAGTGGCGGGGAGCTGTTTTTT.

The V and J genes are TRBV5-1 and TRBJ1-2, with 9 bases that match TRBD1. CDR3 length equals 14 residues. Germline assignment: CDR1 SGHRS and CDR2 YFSETQ. The J segment lost 4 bases and the V segment lost 4 bases, leaving 5 bases of the junction unmatched. CDR3 region: CASSPDRGSYGYTF. The CDR3 DNA reads as TGCGCCAGCAGCCCAGACAGGGGGAGCTATGGCTACACCTTC.

V usage is TRBV7-3 and J usage is TRBJ1-1; 10 nucleotides align to TRBD1. J gave up 7 bases and V 6 bases, and 11 bases lay outside the gene matches. Germline V gives CDR1 SGHTA, CDR2 FQGTGA. The CDR3 contains 15 residues. In DNA form, the CDR3 reads TGTGCCAGCAGTCGGGGACAGGGGTTGATCGGTGAAGCTTTCTTT. This sequence encodes CASSRGQGLIGEAFF.

V and J are TRBV6-6 and TRBJ1-1; the D is unclear. CDR1 MNHNY and CDR2 SVGAGI come from the germline V gene (reference sequence). The CDR3 contains 14 residues. Deletions cut 7 bases from V and 3 bases from J, with 15 bases between. CDR3 DNA sequence: TGTGCCAGCAAATTGTTCCACGGGGACACTGAAGCTTTCTTT. Translated, it gives CASKLFHGDTEAFF.

CDR3 in amino acids: CASSPNNGGSYEQYF. In nucleotides, the CDR3 is TGTGCCAGCAGCCCAAATAATGGGGGCTCCTACGAGCAGTACTTC. This chain connects TRBV6-4 to TRBJ2-7; D is perhaps TRBD1 or TRBD2 (5 bases each). V was clipped by 6 bases and J by 0 bases, with 15 bases between them. Germline V gene sequence: CDR1 MRHNA, CDR2 SNTAGT. The CDR3 has 15 amino acids.

The gene calls are TRBV11-3 and TRBJ2-2; TRBD2 is a possible D gene (6 bases). The V end lost 6 bases, the J end lost 3 bases, and 17 bases lay between the germline ends. The germline V gene encodes CDR1 SGHNT and CDR2 YENEEA. The CDR3 loop spans 16 amino acids. The CDR3 protein is CASSLSVGSHTGELFF. Written as DNA, the CDR3 is TGTGCCAGCAGTCTGTCAGTCGGGAGCCACACCGGGGAGCTGTTTTTT.

J is TRBJ2-1 and V is TRBV11-2, with 9 bases that match TRBD2. Unmatched junction bases numbered 7, after V lost 4 bases and J lost 0 bases. Germline lookup yields CDR1 SGHAT and CDR2 FQNNGV. The CDR3 covers 17 residues. The CDR3 protein is CASSSPQAGGSYNEQFF. Written as DNA, the CDR3 is TGTGCCAGCAGCTCTCCCCAAGCGGGGGGCTCCTACAATGAGCAGTTCTTC. Complete variable domain (other parts from reference TRBV11-2 and TRBJ2-1): EAGVAQSPRYKIIEKRQSVAFWCNPISGHATLYWYQQILGQGPKLLIQFQNNGVVDDSQLPKDRFSAERLKGVDSTLKIQPAKLEDSAVYLCASSSPQAGGSYNEQFFGPGTRLTVL.

The V and J genes are TRBV27 and TRBJ1-2; a possible D gene is TRBD1 (5 bases). The CDR3 consists of 14 residues. Per the germline V gene, CDR1 is MNHEY and CDR2 is SMNVEV (reference sequence). The germline V and J ends were trimmed by 6 bases and 6 bases, with 17 bases remaining between them. DNA of the CDR3: TGTGCCAGCAGATCGGACACCGTTTCGGATGGCTACACCTTC. Translated, it gives CASRSDTVSDGYTF.

This clone was observed a single time. The genes are TRBV10-3 and TRBJ2-5; no clear D gene. This CDR3 contains 14 residues. V was shortened by 2 bases and J by 6 bases, with 13 bases between the two germline ends. CDR1 and CDR2 from the germline V gene are ENHRY and SYGVKD. CDR3 bases: TGTGCCATCAGTGAGAAAATCACCGCCCAGACCCAGTACTTC. This codes for CAISEKITAQTQYF.

The J gene is TRBJ2-2, the V gene TRBV7-9; D may be TRBD2 (5 bases). The V gene lost 4 bases and the J gene lost 0 bases, with 12 bases spanning the gap. Looked up from germline, CDR1 is SEHNR and CDR2 is FQNEAQ (reference sequence). This CDR3 is built from 16 residues. The CDR3 sequence: CASSSLAEANTGELFF. CDR3 sequence (DNA): TGTGCCAGCAGCTCCCTAGCAGAAGCGAACACCGGGGAGCTGTTTTTT.

The rearrangement links TRBV10-3 to TRBJ2-2, with TRBD2 identical over 11 bases. V shed 3 bases, J shed 4 bases, and the junction held 13 bases outside the gene matches. CDR1 is ENHRY, CDR2 SYGVKD, per germline. This CDR3 has 19 amino acids. The CDR3, as DNA: TGTGCCATCAGTGAACCCTTTGGACTAGCGGGTTCGACCACCGGGGAGCTGTTTTTT. This codes for CAISEPFGLAGSTTGELFF.

This chain joins TRBV28 and TRBJ1-5; D is undetermined. The V gene's germline CDR1 is MDHEN and CDR2 SYDVKM. V was trimmed by 3 bases and J by 5 bases, leaving 14 bases between them. CDR3 size: 15 residues. This chain's CDR3 is CASSLGPRLDQPQHF. The CDR3 nucleotides are TGTGCCAGCAGTTTGGGCCCTAGATTGGATCAGCCCCAGCATTTT.

This clone was observed once. The rearrangement joins TRBV9 to TRBJ2-1, with 10 bases identical to TRBD1. The V and J ends lost 4 bases and 6 bases, in that order; junction bases with no gene match: 7. Germline CDR1 and CDR2: SGDLS and YYNGEE. The CDR3 loop spans 15 amino acids. CDR3 loop: CASSTRQGALNEQFF. As DNA, the CDR3 is TGTGCCAGCAGCACACGACAGGGGGCACTCAATGAGCAGTTCTTC.

The V and J genes are TRBV7-9 and TRBJ2-3, with 12 bases matching TRBD2. This CDR3 is built from 17 residues. Germline V lookup: CDR1 SEHNR, CDR2 FQNEAQ (reference sequence). V dropped 5 bases and J dropped 2; count of bases not matched to a gene: 8. The CDR3, as DNA: TGTGCCAGCAGCGCGACTAGCGGGAGAAAGAACACAGATACGCAGTATTTT. This codes for CASSATSGRKNTDTQYF.

This clone occurred many times. The chain couples TRBV6-5 to TRBJ1-2; D is unclear. Germline-derived CDR1 and CDR2 are MNHEY and SVGAGI. The germline V and J ends were trimmed by 0 bases and 5 bases, with 16 bases remaining between them. This CDR3 has 16 residues. The CDR3 spells CASSYSRTPIEYGYTF. The CDR3 DNA sequence: TGTGCCAGCAGTTACTCGCGGACTCCAATAGAATATGGCTACACCTTC.